Each of the 25 T cell receptor beta chains below was sequenced from the same sample in a study of blood T cell repertoires in COVID-19. Assay: immunoSEQ multiplex PCR; the TCRdb copy retains only in-frame clones and omits some. Of about 220,000 clones in the sample, 80% to 90% were seen once. The specimen sequenced was PBMCs or T cells enriched from blood (not recorded which). These receptors originate from a woman between 18 and 29 years old in a cohort exposed to, infected with or recovered from COVID-19 (not recorded which).

The rearrangement uses TRBV19 and TRBJ1-4; D gene unclear. V was trimmed by 3 bases and J by 3 bases, leaving 11 bases between them. CDR1 and CDR2 (germline): LNHDA, SQIVND (reference sequence). The length of the CDR3 is 15 residues. The CDR3 DNA reads as TGTGCCAGTAGTATCTCGGGAATCCCTAATGAAAAACTGTTTTTT. Amino acids: CASSISGIPNEKLFF.

The chain couples TRBV2 to TRBJ1-5, with 10 positions matching TRBD1. Germline V gene data show CDR1 as SNHLY and CDR2 as FYNNEI. CDR3 length: 13 residues. The trim removed 10 bases at V and 4 bases at J, leaving 4 bases unmatched. The CDR3 loop is CATRTGGNQPQHF. CDR3 nucleotide sequence: TGTGCCACCAGGACAGGGGGAAATCAGCCCCAGCATTTT. The full variable domain, its missing parts supplied by reference TRBV2 and TRBJ1-5, is EPEVTQTPSHQVTQMGQEVILRCVPISNHLYFYWYRQILGQKVEFLVSFYNNEISEKSEIFDDQFSVERPDGSNFTLKIRSTKLEDSAMYFCATRTGGNQPQHFGDGTRLSIL.

The V call is TRBV28, the J call TRBJ2-5, with 7 bases identical to TRBD2. This CDR3 comprises 16 residues. J was trimmed by 4 bases and V by 2 bases; bases with no gene match: 10. Germline V gene sequence: CDR1 MDHEN, CDR2 SYDVKM. The CDR3 is CASSLAPLAVPETQYF. DNA of the CDR3: TGTGCCAGCAGTTTAGCCCCCCTAGCGGTTCCAGAGACCCAGTACTTC.

The chain has TRBV9 and TRBJ2-2; D is ambiguous. Germline-derived CDR1 and CDR2 are SGDLS and YYNGEE. The length of the CDR3 is 13 residues. V lost 0 bases to trimming and J lost 6 bases, with 6 bases between them. Written as DNA, the CDR3 is TGTGCCAGCAGCGTAGAAGTAGCCGGGGAGCTGTTTTTT. Residues: CASSVEVAGELFF.

In this sample, this clone turned up once. The CDR3 bases are TGTGCCAGCAGCTTAAACCGGGACAGCAACACCATATATTTT. It specifies CASSLNRDSNTIYF. This chain joins TRBV11-3 and TRBJ1-3, with TRBD1 matching 7 bases. The V and J ends lost 2 bases and 7 bases, in that order; junction bases with no gene match: 5. The CDR3 covers 14 residues. CDR1 and CDR2 from the germline V gene are SGHNT and YENEEA.

The chain is built from TRBV6-5 and TRBJ1-1; D is perhaps TRBD1 (5 bases). The length of the CDR3 is 14 residues. Trimming left V 2 bases short and J 6 bases short, with 13 bases between. Germline V gives CDR1 MNHEY, CDR2 SVGAGI. The CDR3 protein is CASSYLGVGAEAFF. The CDR3 DNA sequence: TGTGCCAGCAGTTACCTAGGGGTAGGGGCTGAAGCTTTCTTT.

This clone occurred once. This CDR3 reads CASSFGAGGPRDTQYF. The CDR3 region has the DNA TGTGCCAGCAGTTTTGGAGCGGGGGGCCCTAGGGATACGCAGTATTTT. The V call is TRBV27, the J call TRBJ2-3, with 9 bases identical to TRBD2. Per germline, CDR1 MNHEY and CDR2 SMNVEV (reference sequence). The CDR3 covers 16 residues. V lost 3 bases, J lost 6 bases, and 10 bases stayed unmatched.

This rearrangement joins TRBV6-6 to TRBJ2-7; a possible D gene is TRBD2 (5 bases). The CDR3 is 13 amino acids. V was shortened by 0 bases and J by 3 bases, with 6 bases between the two germline ends. Germline V gene lookup returns CDR1 MNHNY and CDR2 SVGAGI (reference sequence). The CDR3 is CASSYSRDYEQYF. CDR3 in DNA: TGTGCCAGCAGTTACTCCCGGGACTACGAGCAGTACTTC.

The rearrangement uses TRBV6-5 and TRBJ1-3, with D perhaps TRBD1 (5 bases). Germline lookup yields CDR1 MNHEY and CDR2 SVGAGI. V lost 7 bases and J 4 bases, leaving 14 bases between the germline ends. The CDR3 has 14 residues. The CDR3 here is CASTQTGYGNTIYF. The CDR3 DNA sequence: TGTGCCAGCACTCAAACAGGCTACGGAAACACCATATATTTT.

Only a few counts were recorded for this clone. For the CDR3, the DNA is TGTGCCAGCTCACAGCGAACGACAGCGAACACTGAAGCTTTCTTT. It encodes CASSQRTTANTEAFF. The chain joins TRBV18 to TRBJ1-1; a possible D gene is TRBD1 (5 bases). Between the trimmed V and J ends, which lost 4 bases and 1 base, there was a span of 13 bases. Germline CDR1 and CDR2: KGHSH and LQKENI. This CDR3 spans 15 amino acids.

The chain uses TRBV6-5 and TRBJ1-1; D unresolved. V lost 6 bases to trimming and J lost 2 bases, with 10 bases between them. This CDR3 comprises 13 residues. Germline V gives CDR1 MNHEY, CDR2 SVGAGI. The CDR3 spells CASRGPINTEAFF. In nucleotides, the CDR3 is TGTGCCAGCAGGGGCCCGATTAACACTGAAGCTTTCTTT.

The chain employs TRBV28 and TRBJ1-5, with TRBD1 matching 8 bases. J was trimmed by 6 bases and V by 5 bases; bases with no gene match: 9. Germline V lookup: CDR1 MDHEN, CDR2 SYDVKM. The CDR3 loop spans 15 amino acids. CDR3 protein: CASSPRQGLFQPQHF. The CDR3 bases are TGTGCCAGCAGTCCCCGACAGGGGCTTTTTCAGCCCCAGCATTTT.

This clone was picked up a small number of times. V and J are TRBV5-1 and TRBJ2-7; 9 nucleotides match TRBD1. V lost 4 bases and J lost 5; bases outside the gene matches: 7. This CDR3 is built from 14 residues. Germline CDR1 reads SGHRS; CDR2 reads YFSETQ. The CDR3 DNA is TGCGCCAGCAGCCCGGACAGGGGTTCCCACGAGCAGTACTTC. It is translated as CASSPDRGSHEQYF.

The CDR3 loop is CASSQDWQVPSYEQYF. As DNA, the CDR3 is TGTGCCAGCAGCCAAGATTGGCAGGTACCTTCCTACGAGCAGTACTTC. The chain couples TRBV3-1 (or the pseudogene TRBV3-2) to TRBJ2-7; D is unresolved. CDR1 is LGHDT, CDR2 YNNKEL, per germline (reference sequence). This CDR3 contains 16 residues. V lost 0 bases and J 1 base, leaving 13 bases between the germline ends.

This sequence joins TRBV5-1 and TRBJ2-5, with 16 bases lining up with TRBD2. The germline V gene encodes CDR1 SGHRS and CDR2 YFSETQ. This CDR3 region has 16 residues. V lost 5 bases to trimming and J lost 5 bases; unmatched junction nucleotides: 6. This CDR3 is CASRGLAGGLRETQYF. In nucleotides, the CDR3 is TGCGCCAGCAGGGGACTAGCGGGAGGGTTGCGCGAGACCCAGTACTTC.

The chain uses TRBV4-1 and TRBJ1-4; 7 bases agree with TRBD1. Unmatched junction bases numbered 3, after V lost 6 bases and J lost 5 bases. From germline, CDR1 is MGHRA and CDR2 YSYEKL. The CDR3 loop spans 13 amino acids. CDR3: CASRPTGNEKLFF. CDR3 in DNA: TGCGCCAGCAGACCGACAGGGAATGAAAAACTGTTTTTT.

The chain employs TRBV7-2 and TRBJ1-3, with D uncertain. The length of the CDR3 is 15 residues. Germline V lookup: CDR1 SGHTA, CDR2 FQGNSA. V lost 0 bases to trimming and J lost 0 bases, with 6 bases between them. The CDR3 region has the DNA TGTGCCAGCAGCTTAGCACCAGGCTCTGGAAACACCATATATTTT. This codes for CASSLAPGSGNTIYF.

The sample holds one count of this clone. This chain connects TRBV13 to TRBJ2-1; D is perhaps TRBD2 (5 bases). Germline lookup yields CDR1 PRHDT and CDR2 FYEKMQ (reference sequence). V was shortened by 5 bases and J by 6 bases, with 11 bases between the two germline ends. The CDR3 runs 13 residues. The CDR3 DNA follows: TGTGCCAGCAGCCACCGGAGCGGCAATGAGCAGTTCTTC. As protein: CASSHRSGNEQFF.

The V gene is TRBV11-2, the J gene TRBJ1-4; 8 nucleotides line up with TRBD1. Per germline, CDR1 SGHAT and CDR2 FQNNGV. CDR3 length equals 14 residues. After removal of 5 bases from V and 8 bases from J, the junction contained 7 bases not matched to a gene. CDR3 amino acids: CASSRTGSEEKLFF. The DNA of the CDR3 is TGTGCCAGCAGCAGGACAGGGAGCGAGGAAAAACTGTTTTTT.

The rearrangement joins TRBV30 to TRBJ2-1; D is perhaps TRBD2 (5 bases). Germline lookup yields CDR1 GTSNPN and CDR2 SVGIG (reference sequence). V lost 5 bases and J lost 9, with 14 bases in between. CDR3 length: 12 residues. CDR3 sequence reads: CAWDYPLGEQFF. The CDR3 DNA follows: TGTGCCTGGGACTACCCTTTGGGTGAGCAGTTCTTC.

This chain connects TRBV20-1 to TRBJ1-1; no clear D. Trimming took off 3 bases at V and 1 base at J, with 27 bases between the two ends. The CDR3 loop spans 19 amino acids. CDR1 and CDR2 (germline): DFQATT, SNEGSKA (reference sequence). The CDR3 DNA follows: TGCAGTGCTAGTGCGGGAGTTTTCGACCCCGGATATGCGAACACTGAAGCTTTCTTT. This translates into CSASAGVFDPGYANTEAFF.

This rearrangement joins TRBV27 to TRBJ2-3; 10 bases align to TRBD2. From germline, CDR1 is MNHEY and CDR2 SMNVEV (reference sequence). The CDR3 consists of 16 residues. Unmatched junction bases numbered 12, after V lost 6 bases and J lost 6 bases. CDR3 residues: CASSKSRAGGPDTQYF. DNA of the CDR3: TGTGCCAGCAGCAAATCTAGAGCGGGAGGGCCGGATACGCAGTATTTT.

The chain joins TRBV10-3 to TRBJ2-7; 9 bases line up with TRBD1. Germline CDR1 and CDR2: ENHRY and SYGVKD. This CDR3 has 15 residues. Losses at the gene ends were 4 bases for V and 2 bases for J; bases not matched to a gene: 6. The CDR3: CAISGTGVFTYEQYF. In DNA, the CDR3 is TGTGCCATCAGTGGGACAGGGGTTTTTACCTACGAGCAGTACTTC.

This clone was found once. The chain couples TRBV5-8 to TRBJ2-7; 7 bases line up with TRBD2. J lost 1 base, V lost 4 bases, and 17 bases had no gene match. The V gene's germline CDR1 is SGHTS and CDR2 YDEGEE. CDR3 length: 18 amino acids. This chain's CDR3 is CASSRDGGGSRWSYEQYF. The CDR3 DNA is TGTGCCAGCAGCAGGGATGGGGGGGGGAGCAGGTGGTCCTACGAGCAGTACTTC.

V is TRBV2 and J is TRBJ2-5; 13 nucleotides align to TRBD2. Germline V CDR1 and CDR2: SNHLY, FYNNEI. The CDR3 runs 15 residues. The V gene end was trimmed by 6 bases and the J gene end by 5 bases; junction bases not matched to a gene: 6. The CDR3 sequence: CASSTGTSGTETQYF. CDR3 coding DNA: TGTGCCAGCAGCACCGGGACTAGCGGGACGGAGACCCAGTACTTC.